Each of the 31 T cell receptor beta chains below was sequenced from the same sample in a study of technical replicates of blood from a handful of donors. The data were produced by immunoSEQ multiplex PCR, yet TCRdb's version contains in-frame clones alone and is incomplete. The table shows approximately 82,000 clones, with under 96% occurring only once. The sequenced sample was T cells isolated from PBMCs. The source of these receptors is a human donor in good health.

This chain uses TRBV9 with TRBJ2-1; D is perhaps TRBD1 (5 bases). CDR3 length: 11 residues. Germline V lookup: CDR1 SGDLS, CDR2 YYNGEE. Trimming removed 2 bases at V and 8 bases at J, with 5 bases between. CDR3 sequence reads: CASSVRDEQFF. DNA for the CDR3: TGTGCCAGCAGCGTCAGGGATGAGCAGTTCTTC.

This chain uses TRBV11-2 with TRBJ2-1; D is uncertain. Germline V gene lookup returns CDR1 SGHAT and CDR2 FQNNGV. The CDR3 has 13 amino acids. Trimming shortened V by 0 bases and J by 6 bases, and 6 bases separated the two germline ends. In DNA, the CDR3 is TGTGCCAGCAGCTTAGAAGTACTCAATGAGCAGTTCTTC. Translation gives CASSLEVLNEQFF.

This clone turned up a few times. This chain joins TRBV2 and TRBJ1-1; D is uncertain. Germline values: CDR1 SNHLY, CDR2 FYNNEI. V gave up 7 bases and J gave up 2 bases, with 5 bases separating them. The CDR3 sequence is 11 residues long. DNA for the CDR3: TGTGCCAGCACATTCAACACTGAAGCTTTCTTT. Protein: CASTFNTEAFF.

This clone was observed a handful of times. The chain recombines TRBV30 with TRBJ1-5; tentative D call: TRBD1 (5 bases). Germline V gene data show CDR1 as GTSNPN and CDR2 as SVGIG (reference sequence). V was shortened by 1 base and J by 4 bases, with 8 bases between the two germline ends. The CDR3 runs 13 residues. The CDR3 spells CAWSEEGNQPQHF. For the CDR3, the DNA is TGTGCCTGGAGTGAGGAGGGGAATCAGCCCCAGCATTTT.

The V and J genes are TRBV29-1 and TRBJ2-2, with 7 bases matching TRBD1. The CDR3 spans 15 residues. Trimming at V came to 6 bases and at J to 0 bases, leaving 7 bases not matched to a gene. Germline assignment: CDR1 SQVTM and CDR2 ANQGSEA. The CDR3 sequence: CSVTGDPANTGELFF. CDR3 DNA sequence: TGCAGCGTCACAGGGGACCCTGCGAACACCGGGGAGCTGTTTTTT.

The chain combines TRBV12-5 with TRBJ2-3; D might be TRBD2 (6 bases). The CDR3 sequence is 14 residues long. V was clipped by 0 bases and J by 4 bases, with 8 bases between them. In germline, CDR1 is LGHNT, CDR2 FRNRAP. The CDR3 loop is CASGLVGGSDTQYF. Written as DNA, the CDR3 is TGTGCTAGTGGTTTGGTGGGAGGCTCAGATACGCAGTATTTT.

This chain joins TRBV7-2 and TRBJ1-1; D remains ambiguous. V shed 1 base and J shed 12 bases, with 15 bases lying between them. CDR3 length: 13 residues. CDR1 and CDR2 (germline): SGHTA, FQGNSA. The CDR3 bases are TGTGCCAGCAGCTTAGTGGTAGGGAGGGAGTCTTTCTTT. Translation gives CASSLVVGRESFF.

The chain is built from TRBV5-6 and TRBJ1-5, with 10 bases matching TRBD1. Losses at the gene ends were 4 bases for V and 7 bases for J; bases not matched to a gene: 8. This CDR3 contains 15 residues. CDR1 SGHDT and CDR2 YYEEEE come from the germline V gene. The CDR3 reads CASSQSTGGWQPQHF. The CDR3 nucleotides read TGTGCCAGCAGCCAATCGACAGGGGGCTGGCAGCCCCAGCATTTT.

CDR3 region: CASSLRGALGAYEQYF. The DNA for the CDR3 is TGTGCCAGCTCATTACGGGGGGCCCTCGGGGCCTACGAGCAGTACTTC. The J gene is TRBJ2-7, the V gene TRBV18; perhaps TRBD2 as D (7 bases). V was cut by 5 bases and J by 2 bases, with 19 bases left in between. CDR3 length: 16 amino acids. From germline, CDR1 is KGHSH and CDR2 LQKENI.

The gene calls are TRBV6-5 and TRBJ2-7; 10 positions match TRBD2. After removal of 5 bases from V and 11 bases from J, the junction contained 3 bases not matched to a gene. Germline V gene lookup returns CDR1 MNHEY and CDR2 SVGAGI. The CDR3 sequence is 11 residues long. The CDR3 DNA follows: TGTGCCAGCAGTGAGAGCGGGGGGGAGTACTTC. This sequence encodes CASSESGGEYF.

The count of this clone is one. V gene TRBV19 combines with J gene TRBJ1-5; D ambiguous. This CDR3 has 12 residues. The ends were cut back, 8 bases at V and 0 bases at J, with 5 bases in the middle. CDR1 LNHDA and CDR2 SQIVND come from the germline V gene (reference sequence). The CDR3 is CASGSSNQPQHF. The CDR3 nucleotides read TGTGCCAGTGGCAGTAGCAATCAGCCCCAGCATTTT.

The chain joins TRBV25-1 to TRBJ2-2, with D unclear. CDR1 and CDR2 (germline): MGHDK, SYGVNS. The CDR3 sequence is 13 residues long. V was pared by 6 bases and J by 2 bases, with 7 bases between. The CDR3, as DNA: TGTGCCAGCAGCCGCTATAACACCGGGGAGCTGTTTTTT. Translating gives CASSRYNTGELFF.

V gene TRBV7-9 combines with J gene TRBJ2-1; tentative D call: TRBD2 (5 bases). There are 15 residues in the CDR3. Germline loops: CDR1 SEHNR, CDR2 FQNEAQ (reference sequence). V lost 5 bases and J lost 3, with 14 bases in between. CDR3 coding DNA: TGTGCCAGCAGCGGACTTGTCGACTTCTACAATGAGCAGTTCTTC. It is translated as CASSGLVDFYNEQFF.

CDR3 nucleotides: TGTGCCTGGAACCAGGGCCACGAGCAGTACTTC. Protein: CAWNQGHEQYF. V usage is TRBV30 and J usage is TRBJ2-7, with D perhaps TRBD1 (5 bases). V was pared by 4 bases and J by 5 bases, with 9 bases between. Germline CDR1 GTSNPN, CDR2 SVGIG (reference sequence). The CDR3 covers 11 residues.

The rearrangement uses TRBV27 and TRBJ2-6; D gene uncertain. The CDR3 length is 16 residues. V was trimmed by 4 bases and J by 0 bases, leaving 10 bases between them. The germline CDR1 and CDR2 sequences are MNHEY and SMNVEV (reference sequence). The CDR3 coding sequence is TGTGCCAGCAGTTCCCCCGGTATCTCTGGGGCCAACGTCCTGACTTTC. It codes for CASSSPGISGANVLTF.

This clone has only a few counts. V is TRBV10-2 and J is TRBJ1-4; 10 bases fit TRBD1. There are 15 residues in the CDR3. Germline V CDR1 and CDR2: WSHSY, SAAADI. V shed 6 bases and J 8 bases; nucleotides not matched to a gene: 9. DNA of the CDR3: TGCGCCAGCAGGCCGGGACAGGGGTTGGAGGAAAAACTGTTTTTT. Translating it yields CASRPGQGLEEKLFF.

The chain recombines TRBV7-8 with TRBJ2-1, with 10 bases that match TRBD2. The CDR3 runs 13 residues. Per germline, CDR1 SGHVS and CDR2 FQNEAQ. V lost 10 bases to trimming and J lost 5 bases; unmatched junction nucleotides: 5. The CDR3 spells CATGLAVHNEQFF. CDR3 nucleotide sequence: TGTGCCACCGGACTAGCGGTCCACAATGAGCAGTTCTTC.

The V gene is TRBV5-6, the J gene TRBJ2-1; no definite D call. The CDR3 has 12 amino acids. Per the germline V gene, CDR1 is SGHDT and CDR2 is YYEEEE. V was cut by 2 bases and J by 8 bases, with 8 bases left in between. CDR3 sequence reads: CASSFGAHEQFF. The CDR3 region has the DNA TGTGCCAGCAGCTTTGGAGCCCATGAGCAGTTCTTC.

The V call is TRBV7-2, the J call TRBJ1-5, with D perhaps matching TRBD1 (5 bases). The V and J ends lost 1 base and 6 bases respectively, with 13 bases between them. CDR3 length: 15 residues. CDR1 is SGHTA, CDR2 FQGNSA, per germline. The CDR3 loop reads CASSLDGGVTQPQHF. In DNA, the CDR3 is TGTGCCAGCAGCTTAGATGGAGGGGTTACTCAGCCCCAGCATTTT.

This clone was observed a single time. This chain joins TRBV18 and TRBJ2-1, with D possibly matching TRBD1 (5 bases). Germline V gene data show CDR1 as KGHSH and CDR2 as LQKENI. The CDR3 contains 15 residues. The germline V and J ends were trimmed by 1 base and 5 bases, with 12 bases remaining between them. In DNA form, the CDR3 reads TGTGCCAGCTCACCACGGCAGGGTCCTGACAATGAGCAGTTCTTC. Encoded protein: CASSPRQGPDNEQFF.

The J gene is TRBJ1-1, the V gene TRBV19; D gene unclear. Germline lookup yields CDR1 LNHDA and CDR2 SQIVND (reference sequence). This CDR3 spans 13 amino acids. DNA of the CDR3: TGTTCGGCCGGGAGAGGTTTGAACACTGAAGCTTTCTTT. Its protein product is CSAGRGLNTEAFF.

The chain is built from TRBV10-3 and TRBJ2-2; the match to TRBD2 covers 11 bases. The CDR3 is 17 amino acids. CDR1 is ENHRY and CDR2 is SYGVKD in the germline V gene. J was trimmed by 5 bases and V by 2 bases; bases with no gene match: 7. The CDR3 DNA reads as TGTGCCATCAGTGAGACTAGCGGGAGTGGGAAAACCGGGGAGCTGTTTTTT. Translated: CAISETSGSGKTGELFF.

CDR3 bases: TGTGCCAGCGGGGAGGGCGGAAGGACAGATACGCAGTATTTT. This gives the protein CASGEGGRTDTQYF. V usage is TRBV9 and J usage is TRBJ2-3; 7 bases match TRBD2. The V gene end was trimmed by 7 bases and the J gene end by 3 bases; junction bases not matched to a gene: 8. The germline V gene has CDR1 SGDLS and CDR2 YYNGEE. The CDR3 has 14 residues.

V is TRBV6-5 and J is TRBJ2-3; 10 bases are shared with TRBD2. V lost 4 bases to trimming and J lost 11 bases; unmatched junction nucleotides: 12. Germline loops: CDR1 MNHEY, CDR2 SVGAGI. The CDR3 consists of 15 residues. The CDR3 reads CASSLSLAGEYLQYF. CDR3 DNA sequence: TGTGCCAGCAGTTTAAGTCTAGCGGGAGAGTATTTGCAGTATTTT.

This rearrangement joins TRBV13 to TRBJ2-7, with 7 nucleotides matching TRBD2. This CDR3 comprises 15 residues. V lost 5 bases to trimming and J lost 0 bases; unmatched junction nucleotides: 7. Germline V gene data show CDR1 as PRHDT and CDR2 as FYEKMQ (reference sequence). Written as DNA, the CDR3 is TGTGCCAGCAGCGCAATGGGACTATTCTCCTACGAGCAGTACTTC. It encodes CASSAMGLFSYEQYF.

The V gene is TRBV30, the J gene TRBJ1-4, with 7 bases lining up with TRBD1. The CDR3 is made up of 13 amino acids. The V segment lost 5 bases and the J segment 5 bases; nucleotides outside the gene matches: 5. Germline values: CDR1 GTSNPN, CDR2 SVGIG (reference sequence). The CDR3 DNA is TGTGCCTGGGGAGGACAGGCAAATGAAAAACTGTTTTTT. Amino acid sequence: CAWGGQANEKLFF.

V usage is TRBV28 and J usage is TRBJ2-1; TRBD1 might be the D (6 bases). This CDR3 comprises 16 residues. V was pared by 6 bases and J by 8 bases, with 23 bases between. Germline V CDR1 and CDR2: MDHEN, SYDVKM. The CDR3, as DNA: TGTGCCAGCAGCCCCATCTACAGACAGGTTTTGGATGAGCAGTTCTTC. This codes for CASSPIYRQVLDEQFF.

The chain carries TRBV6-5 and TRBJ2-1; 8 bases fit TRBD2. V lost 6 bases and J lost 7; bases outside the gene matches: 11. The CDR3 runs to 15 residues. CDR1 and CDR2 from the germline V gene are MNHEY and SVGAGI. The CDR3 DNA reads TGTGCCAGCAGACCCACTAGCGGAGGGCGAAATGAGCAGTTCTTC. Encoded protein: CASRPTSGGRNEQFF.

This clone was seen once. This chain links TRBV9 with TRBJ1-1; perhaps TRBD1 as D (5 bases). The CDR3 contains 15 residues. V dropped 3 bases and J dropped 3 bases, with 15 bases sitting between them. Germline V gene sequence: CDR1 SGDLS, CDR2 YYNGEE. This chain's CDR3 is CASSEWDSPYTEAFF. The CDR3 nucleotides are TGTGCCAGCAGCGAGTGGGACTCACCTTACACTGAAGCTTTCTTT.

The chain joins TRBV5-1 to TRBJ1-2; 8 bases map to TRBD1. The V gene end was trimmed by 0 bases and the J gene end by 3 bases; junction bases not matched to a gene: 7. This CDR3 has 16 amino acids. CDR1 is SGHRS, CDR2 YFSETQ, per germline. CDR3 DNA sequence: TGCGCCAGCAGCTTGGAAGGGACAGGTGTCTACTATGGCTACACCTTC. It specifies CASSLEGTGVYYGYTF.

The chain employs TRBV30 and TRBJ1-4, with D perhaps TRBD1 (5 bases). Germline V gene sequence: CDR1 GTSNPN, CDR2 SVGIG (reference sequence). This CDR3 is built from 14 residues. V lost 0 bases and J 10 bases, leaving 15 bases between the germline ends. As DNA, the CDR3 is TGTGCCTGGAGTGTACTCGGGGGAGTCGGAAAACTGTTTTTT. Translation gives CAWSVLGGVGKLFF.